Described below is a single T cell receptor beta chain sequence and its context. This entry comes from a study of blood T cell repertoires in COVID-19. Using immunoSEQ multiplex PCR, the repertoire was profiled, and TCRdb retains in-frame clones only, with some absent. The sample lists approximately 180,000 clones; 88% were seen once. CDR1 SNHLY and CDR2 FYNNEI come from the germline V gene. The CDR3 contains 13 residues. Trimming pared 5 bases from V and 3 bases from J, leaving 7 bases between. Sequencing used peripheral blood. This sequence was found in a human donor in a cohort sampled during active COVID-19. The gene calls are TRBV2 and TRBJ2-2; possible D gene TRBD2, 6 bases. The CDR3 protein is CASSLADTGELFF. Written as DNA, the CDR3 is TGTGCCAGCAGTTTAGCGGACACCGGGGAGCTGTTTTTT.